These 30 T cell receptor beta chains share one sample of origin, sequenced in a study of blood T cell repertoires in COVID-19 (dated by TCRdb to about 2020). The protocol used for the library was the immunoSEQ multiplex PCR assay. TCRdb provides this immuneACCESS table in a form limited to in-frame rearrangements. Some clones are lacking; in checked studies, under half of them reflect an unresolved V gene, and why the rest are absent is not known. In this sample the table shows about 55,000 clones, approximately 86% of which occur a single time. Roughly 3.9% of the sample is taken by the ten largest. Sequences were obtained from peripheral blood. The receptors shown here come from a man aged 40-49 years with COVID-19, enrolled during active disease.

The CDR3 nucleotides are TGTGCCAGCAGCAGGGGACATCTTTACAATGAGCAGTTCTTC. The encoded protein is CASSRGHLYNEQFF. The chain links TRBV3-1 (or the pseudogene TRBV3-2) to TRBJ2-1, with D possibly TRBD1 on 6 matching bases. CDR1 and CDR2 (germline): LGHDT, YNNKEL (reference sequence). V was trimmed by 5 bases and J by 4 bases, leaving 12 bases between them. The CDR3 extends over 14 amino acids.

The table lists this clone with a count of one. V usage is TRBV5-4 and J usage is TRBJ2-2; TRBD2 matches at 8 bases. The CDR3 length is 14 residues. Germline V gives CDR1 SGHNT, CDR2 YYREEE (reference sequence). With 4 bases clipped from V and 4 bases from J, the junction kept 3 bases outside the gene matches. Here the CDR3 reads CASSLSGGTGELFF. The CDR3 coding sequence is TGTGCCAGCAGCCTGAGCGGGGGCACCGGGGAGCTGTTTTTT.

V is TRBV5-6 and J is TRBJ1-2; 7 bases are shared with TRBD1. Germline CDR1 SGHDT, CDR2 YYEEEE. This CDR3 spans 14 amino acids. V shed 0 bases, J shed 8 bases, and the junction held 7 bases outside the gene matches. As DNA, the CDR3 is TGTGCCAGCAGCTTGGACAGGGGAGCAGGAGGCTACACCTTC. Its protein is CASSLDRGAGGYTF.

This clone has only a few counts. CDR3 DNA sequence: TGTGCCACGTACTACACAGGAGAGGTTTGGAACACCGGGGAGCTGTTTTTT. Residues: CATYYTGEVWNTGELFF. The V gene is TRBV28, the J gene TRBJ2-2; maybe TRBD1 (5 bases). Germline V gene sequence: CDR1 MDHEN, CDR2 SYDVKM. This CDR3 comprises 17 residues. The ends were cut back, 10 bases at V and 1 base at J, with 22 bases in the middle.

This sequence joins TRBV2 and TRBJ2-4; TRBD2 aligns across 9 bases. Germline CDR1 reads SNHLY; CDR2 reads FYNNEI. This CDR3 comprises 14 residues. The ends lost 6 bases at V and 4 bases at J; junction bases unmatched: 4. CDR3 in amino acids: CASSRSGGKNIQYF. In DNA form, the CDR3 reads TGTGCCAGCAGCAGGAGCGGGGGGAAAAACATTCAGTACTTC. Full variable domain (outside the CDR3, taken from reference TRBV2 and TRBJ2-4): EPEVTQTPSHQVTQMGQEVILRCVPISNHLYFYWYRQILGQKVEFLVSFYNNEISEKSEIFDDQFSVERPDGSNFTLKIRSTKLEDSAMYFCASSRSGGKNIQYFGAGTRLSVL.

V and J are TRBV7-2 and TRBJ2-5; weak D call: TRBD1 (6 bases). Germline V gene sequence: CDR1 SGHTA, CDR2 FQGNSA. The length of the CDR3 is 15 residues. The ends were cut back, 5 bases at V and 1 base at J, with 14 bases in the middle. CDR3 coding DNA: TGTGCCAGCAGCCCACAGGGTGGGCCCCAAGAGACCCAGTACTTC. Residues: CASSPQGGPQETQYF.

The chain recombines TRBV21-1 with TRBJ1-4. TRBV21-1 is flagged as a pseudogene. The CDR3 covers 13 residues. In DNA form, the CDR3 reads TGTGCCAGCAGCGGAGGGGGGGATGAAAAACTGTTTTTT. Its translation: CASSGGGDEKLFF.

V gene TRBV5-6 combines with J gene TRBJ2-1; 9 bases fit TRBD2. The CDR3 is 17 residues long. Germline V gives CDR1 SGHDT, CDR2 YYEEEE. Unmatched junction bases numbered 16, after V lost 0 bases and J lost 12 bases. The CDR3 region has the DNA TGTGCCAGCAGCTTGGGTGGGGGGACTAGCAAGACGTTCGGGCAGTTCTTC. Its protein is CASSLGGGTSKTFGQFF.

V gene TRBV25-1 combines with J gene TRBJ1-1; D gene unclear. V was pared by 1 base and J by 1 base, with 4 bases between. Germline V gives CDR1 MGHDK, CDR2 SYGVNS. The CDR3 has 13 amino acids. As DNA, the CDR3 is TGTGCCAGCAGTGAATTAGCGAACACTGAAGCTTTCTTT. It yields the protein CASSELANTEAFF.

J is TRBJ2-7 and V is TRBV18; TRBD1 aligns across 7 bases. The CDR3 sequence is 16 residues long. J gave up 2 bases and V 2 bases, and 9 bases lay outside the gene matches. Germline V lookup: CDR1 KGHSH, CDR2 LQKENI. CDR3 region: CASSPERVGGTYEQYF. CDR3 DNA: TGTGCCAGCTCACCAGAGAGGGTAGGGGGCACCTACGAGCAGTACTTC.

The V gene is TRBV19, the J gene TRBJ1-1, with a possible D match to TRBD1 (6 bases). The CDR3 is 14 amino acids. V dropped 2 bases and J dropped 5 bases, with 12 bases sitting between them. Germline V gives CDR1 LNHDA, CDR2 SQIVND (reference sequence). For the CDR3, the DNA is TGTGCCAGTAGTATATGGCAGGGGACGACTGAAGCTTTCTTT. This encodes CASSIWQGTTEAFF.

This rearrangement joins TRBV6-5 to TRBJ1-4, with 8 bases aligning to TRBD1. Germline loops: CDR1 MNHEY, CDR2 SVGAGI. This CDR3 region has 14 residues. The trim removed 7 bases at V and 5 bases at J, leaving 6 bases unmatched. The CDR3 sequence is CASNLDRANEKLFF. The CDR3 DNA follows: TGTGCCAGCAACCTGGACAGGGCGAATGAAAAACTGTTTTTT.

The chain links TRBV11-2 to TRBJ1-3, with D maybe TRBD1 (6 bases). Germline CDR1 and CDR2: SGHAT and FQNNGV. There are 16 residues in the CDR3. The V gene lost 2 bases and the J gene lost 1 base, with 12 bases spanning the gap. CDR3 amino acids: CASSLTRGPSGNTIYF. In nucleotides, the CDR3 is TGTGCCAGCAGCTTAACCAGGGGCCCTTCTGGAAACACCATATATTTT.

The chain is built from TRBV6-6 and TRBJ1-1, with D unresolved. CDR3 length: 14 amino acids. V lost 0 bases and J lost 7, with 12 bases in between. The germline CDR1 and CDR2 sequences are MNHNY and SVGAGI (reference sequence). The CDR3 here is CASSYSSGYSEAFF. The CDR3, as DNA: TGTGCCAGCAGTTACTCTAGCGGTTACAGTGAAGCTTTCTTT.

This clone was recorded only once. The chain joins TRBV29-1 to TRBJ1-2; D may be TRBD1 (5 bases). Germline V gene lookup returns CDR1 SQVTM and CDR2 ANQGSEA. This CDR3 is built from 11 residues. V was shortened by 2 bases and J by 7 bases, with 8 bases between the two germline ends. CDR3 region: CSVESGAGYTF. CDR3 sequence (DNA): TGCAGCGTTGAATCTGGGGCTGGCTACACCTTC.

This sequence joins TRBV19 and TRBJ2-7; a possible D gene is TRBD2 (5 bases). CDR1 and CDR2 (germline): LNHDA, SQIVND (reference sequence). The length of the CDR3 is 16 residues. The V end lost 5 bases, the J end lost 0 bases, and 17 bases lay between the germline ends. The CDR3 region is CASSPRTPSFSYEQYF. In nucleotides, the CDR3 is TGTGCCAGTAGTCCTCGGACCCCTAGCTTCTCCTACGAGCAGTACTTC.

The chain uses TRBV9 and TRBJ2-1; 11 bases agree with TRBD2. Per germline, CDR1 SGDLS and CDR2 YYNGEE. With V trimmed by 3 bases and J by 9 bases, 2 bases remained unmatched. The CDR3 loop spans 13 amino acids. The CDR3 bases are TGTGCCAGCAGCGCCACTAGCGGGAGTGAGCAGTTCTTC. Translation gives CASSATSGSEQFF.

This clone was observed a single time. This chain joins TRBV12-3 or TRBV12-4 and TRBJ2-3; D is uncertain. V was cut by 4 bases and J by 4 bases, with 6 bases left in between. The CDR3 consists of 12 residues. The CDR3 DNA reads as TGTGCCAGCAGTTCAGGTCCAGATACGCAGTATTTT. Translating it yields CASSSGPDTQYF.

A single count supports this clone. V and J are TRBV27 and TRBJ1-3; tentative D call: TRBD1 (5 bases). V was trimmed by 1 base and J by 0 bases, leaving 10 bases between them. CDR1 and CDR2 from the germline V gene are MNHEY and SMNVEV (reference sequence). This CDR3 is built from 16 residues. CDR3: CASSLYGDYSGNTIYF. DNA for the CDR3: TGTGCCAGCAGTTTATATGGGGACTACTCTGGAAACACCATATATTTT.

The chain carries TRBV3-1 (or the pseudogene TRBV3-2) and TRBJ1-4; a possible D gene is TRBD1 (6 bases). CDR3 length equals 16 residues. The V and J ends lost 2 bases and 5 bases respectively, with 15 bases between them. Germline V lookup: CDR1 LGHDT, CDR2 YNNKEL (reference sequence). As DNA, the CDR3 is TGTGCCAGCAGCCAAAGGGGGACCTACGGAAATGAAAAACTGTTTTTT. Translated, it gives CASSQRGTYGNEKLFF.

The chain is built from TRBV6-5 and TRBJ2-5, with TRBD2 matching over 7 bases. The CDR3 runs to 12 residues. Losses at the gene ends were 5 bases for V and 7 bases for J; bases not matched to a gene: 4. Germline V gene data show CDR1 as MNHEY and CDR2 as SVGAGI. DNA for the CDR3: TGTGCCAGCAGTCCATTAGCGGGGACCCAGTACTTC. Translated, it gives CASSPLAGTQYF.

J is TRBJ2-3 and V is TRBV5-1, with 7 bases that match TRBD2. V dropped 10 bases and J dropped 1; count of bases not matched to a gene: 15. Germline CDR1 SGHRS, CDR2 YFSETQ. The CDR3 loop spans 16 amino acids. In nucleotides, the CDR3 is TGCGCCCCCACTCTCCTGGGGGGGGGAGGCACAGATACGCAGTATTTT. It specifies CAPTLLGGGGTDTQYF.

The chain has TRBV6-2 or TRBV6-3 and TRBJ2-3; TRBD2 aligns across 11 bases. Losses at the gene ends were 5 bases for V and 8 bases for J; bases not matched to a gene: 9. This CDR3 region has 15 residues. In germline, CDR1 is MNHEY, CDR2 SVGEGT. CDR3: CASSPPGTSGITQYF. CDR3 sequence (DNA): TGTGCCAGCAGTCCCCCAGGGACTAGCGGTATTACGCAGTATTTT.

This rearrangement joins TRBV5-8 to TRBJ1-2; 8 bases agree with TRBD1. Germline CDR1 is SGHTS and CDR2 is YDEGEE. V shed 7 bases, J shed 6 bases, and the junction held 14 bases outside the gene matches. The CDR3 spans 15 residues. The CDR3 coding sequence is TGTGCCAGCTCAGGGGGCCAGGTGCAACTAGATGGCTACACCTTC. Translation gives CASSGGQVQLDGYTF.

The V and J genes are TRBV9 and TRBJ2-1; weak D call: TRBD1 (6 bases). The V gene lost 0 bases and the J gene lost 12 bases, with 13 bases spanning the gap. The CDR3 runs to 13 residues. Germline V gene lookup returns CDR1 SGDLS and CDR2 YYNGEE. This CDR3 reads CASSVVERGGQFF. CDR3 nucleotide sequence: TGTGCCAGCAGCGTAGTCGAGCGAGGGGGGCAGTTCTTC.

This clone was seen once. Other DNA sequences within the sample encode an identical CDR3. This chain joins TRBV7-9 and TRBJ1-2, with 8 bases aligning to TRBD1. The CDR3 spans 14 residues. The trim removed 5 bases at V and 4 bases at J, leaving 6 bases unmatched. Germline V lookup: CDR1 SEHNR, CDR2 FQNEAQ (reference sequence). The CDR3 coding sequence is TGTGCCAGCAGCCTTGGACAGGGCGCCTATGGCTACACCTTC. This codes for CASSLGQGAYGYTF.

CDR3 residues: CASQGGGSSGNTIYF. DNA for the CDR3: TGTGCCAGCCAGGGCGGGGGCAGCTCTGGAAACACCATATATTTT. V and J are TRBV28 and TRBJ1-3, with D possibly TRBD1 on 6 matching bases. This CDR3 is 15 amino acids long. The germline CDR1 and CDR2 sequences are MDHEN and SYDVKM. Trimming left V 8 bases short and J 0 bases short, with 14 bases between.

This chain uses TRBV28 with TRBJ1-1, with TRBD1 matching over 11 bases. The J segment lost 4 bases and the V segment lost 6 bases, leaving 7 bases of the junction unmatched. CDR3 size: 15 residues. The V gene's germline CDR1 is MDHEN and CDR2 SYDVKM. This chain's CDR3 is CASSLTGTGGTEAFF. The CDR3 DNA reads as TGTGCCAGCAGCCTAACCGGGACAGGGGGCACTGAAGCTTTCTTT.

V gene TRBV27 combines with J gene TRBJ2-4, with D uncertain. V was shortened by 2 bases and J by 0 bases, with 2 bases between the two germline ends. The CDR3 length is 13 residues. Germline CDR1 reads MNHEY; CDR2 reads SMNVEV (reference sequence). CDR3 residues: CASSLLAKNIQYF. CDR3 DNA: TGTGCCAGCAGTTTACTAGCCAAAAACATTCAGTACTTC.

The chain uses TRBV12-3 or TRBV12-4 and TRBJ2-4; TRBD1 matches 7 bases. The J segment lost 8 bases and the V segment lost 1 base, leaving 2 bases of the junction unmatched. This CDR3 is 13 amino acids long. For the CDR3, the DNA is TGTGCCAGCAGTTTAGGGCAGGGGGACATTCAGTACTTC. As protein: CASSLGQGDIQYF.